One T cell receptor (beta chain) is described in this entry. It has no known antigen specificity. There are no base qualities to consult, and no much larger clone falls within one base. Inclusive of the bounding cysteine and phenylalanine, the CDR3 is 14 residues long. The retained sequence is limited to the CDR3, 42 bases, with the frame set at the first base. In the germline V gene, CDR1 corresponds to SGHTA and CDR2 to FQGNSA. The germline V and J ends show losses of 5 bases and 6 bases respectively, and no gene match explains 4 bases of the junction. The data are from a study of CD8 T cells in ankylosing spondylitis (dated by TCRdb to the late 2010s). About the investigation overall: The study set out to find disease-linked TCR variants by profiling T cell receptor beta repertoires in ankylosing spondylitis patients and healthy donors. The full study cohort comprised roughly 24 ankylosing spondylitis patients and some 110 healthy donors. Samples of peripheral blood were taken, and for ankylosing spondylitis patients, synovial fluid was collected as well.

Instrument used: Illumina HiSeq 2500. Quantitative 5'-RACE with molecular barcodes was used to prepare TCR beta libraries. On the authors' methods: Disease-linked TCR variants were identified with a new computational method built on a probabilistic model of VDJ rearrangement. Starting from the raw public reads, TCRdb applied fastp trimming at Q25, assembled clones with MiXCR and retained in-frame beta chains. Entries are consolidated by CDR3 protein sequence, retaining the most common genes and DNA. TCRdb's processing, not the authors', yielded these V and J calls. The table for this sample lists 150,000 to 200,000 distinct CDR3 sequences; 18% of them were counted only once. Approximately 4% of the sample comes from the top ten. The paper as a whole reports these results and caveats: Some of the motif variants had been reported before in the synovial fluid and blood of reactive arthritis patients, a finding that suggests common disease-initiation mechanisms. The disease-linked clones were reported as significantly enriched in matched synovial fluid samples from ankylosing spondylitis patients. Blood from ankylosing spondylitis patients appeared to be characterized by a TCR beta motif composed of 7 to 9 highly homologous amino acid variants. A CD8+ phenotype was shown by the disease-linked clones, which were found at relatively low frequencies in peripheral blood.

Recombination connected TRBV7-2 to TRBJ2-7, with 13 central nucleotides matching TRBD2. The specimen sequenced was blood, either unsorted or a sorted T cell fraction (not recorded which). This sequence was found in a male donor under 35 with ankylosing spondylitis or in good health (not recorded which). Donor details come from another sample of the same person, matched by shared clones. The bases read TGTGCCAGCAGCCCACTAGCGGGAGGGATCGAGCAGTACTTC. This gives the protein CASSPLAGGIEQYF.